The rows below give T cell receptor beta chains drawn from one sample of a study of T cell responses to AZD1222 COVID-19 vaccine. Clones were read by immunoSEQ multiplex PCR, and TCRdb kept only the in-frame ones, dropping some. Counted here are tens of thousands of clones, roughly 90% occurring once; the ten biggest clones make up around 10%. The material was peripheral blood, obtained 28 days after the second AZD1222 dose. Receptor source: an adult who received the AZD1222 COVID-19 vaccine. Each CDR3 is given with its conserved first and last residue. A D gene is named only where the DNA matches it firmly. Clone size is not always given. Where it is, it says once, few, many or a class for expanded clones.

j_call clone_size d_call v_call cdr3_aa cdr3_nt
TRBJ2-1 - TRBD1 TRBV11-2 CASTRTGGSLQRQFF TGTGCCAGCACCCGGACAGGGGGCAGTCTACAGAGGCAGTTCTTC
TRBJ1-6 - - TRBV25-1 CASIGMGWDSPLHF TGTGCCAGCATTGGGATGGGGTGGGATTCACCCCTCCACTTT
TRBJ2-7 - TRBD1 TRBV5-5 CASSLGTGVHEQYF TGTGCCAGCAGCCTCGGGACAGGGGTCCACGAGCAGTACTTC
TRBJ1-2 - TRBD1 TRBV10-2 CASSVGRGHRNGYTF TGCGCCAGCAGCGTTGGTAGGGGGCATAGGAATGGCTACACCTTC
TRBJ1-6 - - TRBV30 CAWSGSYNSPLHF TGTGCCTGGAGTGGGAGTTATAATTCACCCCTCCACTTT
TRBJ1-1 - - TRBV5-1 CASRLDYTEAFF TGCGCCAGCAGACTAGATTACACTGAAGCTTTCTTT
TRBJ2-7 - TRBD2 TRBV3-1/TRBV3-2 CASSLIAGASYEQYF TGTGCCAGCAGTCTAATAGCGGGGGCCTCCTACGAGCAGTACTTC
TRBJ2-3 - - TRBV3-1/TRBV3-2 CASLRRGSTDTQYF TGTGCCAGCCTCCGGAGGGGGAGCACAGATACGCAGTATTTT
TRBJ2-7 - - TRBV15 CATSRGTVKYEQYF TGTGCCACCAGCAGAGGGACGGTCAAGTACGAGCAGTACTTC
TRBJ2-5 - TRBD2 TRBV29-1 CSMGLAAQETQYF TGCAGCATGGGACTAGCGGCACAAGAGACCCAGTACTTC
TRBJ1-1 once - TRBV7-6 CASSLGLYTEAFF TGTGCCAGCAGCTTGGGACTGTACACTGAAGCTTTCTTT
TRBJ2-5 - - TRBV25-1 CASSLPGLRGETQYF TGTGCCAGCAGCCTCCCGGGACTCCGGGGGGAGACCCAGTACTTC
TRBJ2-7 - TRBD2 TRBV28 CASSLNYGLAGGSYEQYF TGTGCCAGCAGTTTAAATTATGGACTAGCGGGAGGCTCCTACGAGCAGTACTTC
TRBJ1-1 - - TRBV5-4 CASSLNLGNTEAFF TGTGCCAGCAGTTTGAACCTGGGGAACACTGAAGCTTTCTTT
TRBJ2-7 - TRBD2 TRBV6-1 CASREASGSAYEQYF TGTGCCAGCAGGGAAGCTAGCGGGTCCGCCTACGAGCAGTACTTC
TRBJ2-1 - TRBD1 TRBV19 CASSPETGNEQFF TGTGCCAGTAGTCCGGAGACAGGGAATGAGCAGTTCTTC
TRBJ2-3 - - TRBV7-3 CASSQQGGDTQYF TGTGCCAGCAGCCAACAGGGAGGAGATACGCAGTATTTT
TRBJ2-1 once TRBD2 TRBV6-6 CASKGLAGHNEQFF TGTGCCAGCAAGGGACTAGCGGGACACAATGAGCAGTTCTTC
TRBJ2-3 - - TRBV11-3 CASKAHPSTDTQYF TGTGCCAGCAAAGCCCACCCTAGCACAGATACGCAGTATTTT
TRBJ1-3 - - TRBV7-8 CASSLGSFSGNTIYF TGTGCCAGCAGCTTAGGCAGCTTCTCTGGAAACACCATATATTTT
TRBJ2-2 - TRBD1 TRBV5-1 CASGTRQGAIGELFF TGCGCCAGCGGCACCAGACAGGGGGCCATCGGGGAGCTGTTTTTT
TRBJ1-1 - - TRBV12-3/TRBV12-4 CASSFPSAEAFF TGTGCCAGCAGTTTTCCGTCCGCCGAAGCTTTCTTT
TRBJ2-1 few - TRBV4-3 CASSQELVTLREQFF TGCGCCAGCAGCCAAGAGCTTGTCACCCTACGGGAGCAGTTCTTC
TRBJ2-3 - - TRBV28 CASSLKLVTDTQYF TGTGCCAGCAGTTTAAAACTTGTCACAGATACGCAGTATTTT
TRBJ2-1 - - TRBV29-1 CSVEERTSLAYNEQFF TGCAGCGTTGAAGAAAGGACGAGCCTAGCATACAATGAGCAGTTCTTC
TRBJ1-1 - TRBD1 TRBV11-3 CASSFQLNRGPEAFF TGTGCCAGCAGCTTTCAATTGAACAGGGGCCCTGAAGCTTTCTTT
TRBJ2-7 - - TRBV3-1/TRBV3-2 CASSQASREQYF TGTGCCAGCAGCCAAGCGTCACGCGAGCAGTACTTC
TRBJ1-5 - - TRBV10-2 CASSEGSNQPQHF TGCGCCAGCAGTGAGGGGAGCAATCAGCCCCAGCATTTT
TRBJ1-1 - - TRBV6-4 CASSQGENTEAFF TGTGCCAGCAGCCAAGGGGAGAACACTGAAGCTTTCTTT
TRBJ2-7 - TRBD1 TRBV5-1 CASSPGQGLYEQYF TGCGCCAGCAGCCCGGGACAGGGGCTCTACGAGCAGTACTTC
TRBJ1-2 - - TRBV7-3 CASSLIRVDDLTDGYTF TGTGCCAGCAGCTTAATAAGGGTAGACGACTTAACCGATGGCTACACCTTC
TRBJ1-4 - - TRBV30 CAWSVNAGGEKLFF TGTGCCTGGAGTGTAAATGCGGGGGGAGAAAAACTGTTTTTT
TRBJ1-1 - - TRBV30 CAWFSTLQGLEAFF TGTGCCTGGTTTTCCACCCTACAGGGATTAGAAGCTTTCTTT
TRBJ1-5 - - TRBV10-3 CAISFGRDDQPQHF TGTGCCATCAGTTTCGGCAGGGACGATCAGCCCCAGCATTTT
TRBJ2-5 - TRBD2 TRBV11-3 CASSLARRTSGQETQYF TGTGCCAGCAGCTTAGCCCGCAGGACTAGCGGACAAGAGACCCAGTACTTC
TRBJ2-6 - TRBD2 TRBV10-3 CAISASAGANSGANVLTF TGTGCCATCAGTGCTTCAGCGGGGGCAAACTCTGGGGCCAACGTCCTGACTTTC
TRBJ1-5 - - TRBV19 CASSPDSNQPQHF TGTGCCAGTAGTCCAGATAGCAATCAGCCCCAGCATTTT
TRBJ1-5 - - TRBV5-1 CASSLGQANQPQHF TGCGCCAGCAGCTTGGGCCAGGCTAATCAGCCCCAGCATTTT
TRBJ2-7 few - TRBV7-9 CASAGWDEQYF TGTGCCAGCGCCGGGTGGGACGAGCAGTACTTC
TRBJ1-5 - - TRBV19 CASKGGRVEQPQHF TGTGCCAGTAAGGGGGGGCGCGTCGAACAGCCCCAGCATTTT
TRBJ1-3 - - TRBV19 CASSSANSGNTIYF TGTGCCAGTAGTTCGGCGAACTCTGGAAACACCATATATTTT
TRBJ1-3 - - TRBV7-9 CASSHPGSDNTIYF TGTGCCAGCAGCCACCCCGGGAGTGATAACACCATATATTTT
TRBJ2-1 - - TRBV15 CATSTTTSGEQFF TGTGCCACCAGCACCACTACGAGCGGGGAGCAGTTCTTC
TRBJ1-1 - TRBD1 TRBV3-1/TRBV3-2 CASSPRDSGAFF TGTGCCAGCAGCCCCAGGGACAGCGGGGCTTTCTTT
TRBJ2-3 once - TRBV4-2 CASSQDRGDTQYF TGTGCCAGCAGCCAAGATCGGGGGGATACGCAGTATTTT
TRBJ1-2 - - TRBV10-2 CASTEGDYGYTF TGCGCCAGCACCGAAGGAGACTATGGCTACACCTTC
TRBJ2-1 - TRBD2 TRBV6-5 CASRSGGGSYNEQFF TGTGCCAGCCGAAGCGGGGGGGGATCCTACAATGAGCAGTTCTTC
TRBJ2-1 - - TRBV3-1/TRBV3-2 CASSLYNEQFF TGTGCCAGCAGCCTATACAATGAGCAGTTCTTC
TRBJ2-6 - - TRBV2 CASSSIPPPGSSGANVLTF TGTGCCAGCAGTTCTATCCCCCCCCCGGGAAGCTCTGGGGCCAACGTCCTGACTTTC
TRBJ1-5 - TRBD1 TRBV19 CASSGTGGQPQHF TGTGCCAGTAGTGGGACAGGCGGTCAGCCCCAGCATTTT
TRBJ2-5 - - TRBV18 CASSPPLGQETQYF TGTGCCAGCTCACCACCATTGGGCCAGGAGACCCAGTACTTC
TRBJ1-6 - TRBD1 TRBV28 CASSGQGSSSYNSPLHF TGTGCCAGCAGTGGACAGGGGTCGAGCTCCTATAATTCACCCCTCCACTTT
TRBJ2-1 - TRBD2 TRBV27 CASRTSGRAIRWFF TGTGCCAGCAGGACTAGCGGGAGGGCAATACGTTGGTTCTTC
TRBJ1-2 - TRBD1 TRBV7-3 CASSLDRGNGYTF TGTGCCAGCAGTCTGGACAGGGGGAATGGCTACACCTTC
TRBJ1-4 - - TRBV20-1 CSARGNEKLFF TGCAGTGCTAGGGGTAATGAAAAACTGTTTTTT
TRBJ2-3 - TRBD2 TRBV5-4 CASSFPSGRSTDTQYF TGTGCCAGCAGCTTTCCTAGCGGGAGAAGCACAGATACGCAGTATTTT
TRBJ1-1 - - TRBV5-1 CASSPDTTTEAFF TGCGCCAGCAGCCCCGACACAACCACTGAAGCTTTCTTT
TRBJ2-2 once - TRBV11-3 CASSPRQNTGELFF TGTGCCAGCAGCCCCCGACAGAACACCGGGGAGCTGTTTTTT
TRBJ2-1 - - TRBV3-1/TRBV3-2 CASSHVRGSYNEQFF TGTGCCAGCAGCCATGTGCGGGGCTCCTACAATGAGCAGTTCTTC
TRBJ2-1 - - TRBV4-1 CASSQESGNEQFF TGCGCCAGCAGCCAAGAATCGGGGAATGAGCAGTTCTTC